This T cell receptor beta chain appears in the sequencing data of a study of shared clonotypes between healthy human individuals. About this clone itself: The target antigen is unknown.

Germline assignment: CDR1 SGHAT and CDR2 FQNNGV. This CDR3 spans 15 amino acids. V lost 3 bases, J lost 5 bases, and 14 bases lay in between. Findings of the study overall: Larger richness was generally estimated for naive than memory subsets.

Clones were read by immunoSEQ multiplex PCR, and TCRdb kept only the in-frame ones, dropping some. The sample lists hundreds of thousands of clones; around 72% were seen once. The specimen sequenced was memory CD4+ T cells sorted from blood. The subset: CD45RA-negative fraction. The chain is built from TRBV11-2 and TRBJ2-1; D is unclear. The clonotype originates from a woman in her 30s in good health. The CDR3 protein is CASSFTQVGNNEQFF. For the CDR3, the DNA is TGTGCCAGCAGCTTTACCCAGGTGGGAAACAATGAGCAGTTCTTC. The full variable domain, in which reference TRBV11-2 and TRBJ2-1 provide the parts outside the CDR3, is EAGVAQSPRYKIIEKRQSVAFWCNPISGHATLYWYQQILGQGPKLLIQFQNNGVVDDSQLPKDRFSAERLKGVDSTLKIQPAKLEDSAVYLCASSFTQVGNNEQFFGPGTRLTVL.